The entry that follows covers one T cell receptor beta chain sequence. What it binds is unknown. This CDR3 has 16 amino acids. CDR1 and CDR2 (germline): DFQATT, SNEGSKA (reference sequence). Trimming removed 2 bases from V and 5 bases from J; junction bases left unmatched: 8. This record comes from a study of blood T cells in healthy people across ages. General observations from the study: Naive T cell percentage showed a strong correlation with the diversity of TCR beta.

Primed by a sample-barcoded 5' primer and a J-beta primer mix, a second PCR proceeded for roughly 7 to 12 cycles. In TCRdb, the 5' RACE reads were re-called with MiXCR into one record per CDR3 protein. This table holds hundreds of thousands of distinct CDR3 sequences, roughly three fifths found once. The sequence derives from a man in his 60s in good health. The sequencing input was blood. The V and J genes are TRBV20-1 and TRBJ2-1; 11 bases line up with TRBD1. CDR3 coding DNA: TGCAGTGCTAGATCTCCTTTGGGACAGGGGGACAATGAGCAGTTCTTC. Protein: CSARSPLGQGDNEQFF.